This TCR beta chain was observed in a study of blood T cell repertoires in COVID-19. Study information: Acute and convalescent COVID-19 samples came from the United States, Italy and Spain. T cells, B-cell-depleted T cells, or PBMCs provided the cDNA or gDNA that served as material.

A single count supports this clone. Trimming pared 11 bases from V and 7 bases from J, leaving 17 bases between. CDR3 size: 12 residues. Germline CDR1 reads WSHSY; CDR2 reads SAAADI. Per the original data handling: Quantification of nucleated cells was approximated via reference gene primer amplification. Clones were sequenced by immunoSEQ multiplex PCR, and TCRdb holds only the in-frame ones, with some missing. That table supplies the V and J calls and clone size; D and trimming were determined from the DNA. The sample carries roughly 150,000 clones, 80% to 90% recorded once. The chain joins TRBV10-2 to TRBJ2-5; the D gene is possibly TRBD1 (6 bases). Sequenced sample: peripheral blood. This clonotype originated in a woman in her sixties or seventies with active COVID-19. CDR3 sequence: CAVRDTGRTQYF. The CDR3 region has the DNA TGCGCCGTCCGGGACACAGGGAGGACCCAGTACTTC.